These 29 T cell receptor beta chains were all obtained from the same sample, sequenced in a study of blood T cell repertoires in COVID-19. The table came from immunoSEQ multiplex PCR; TCRdb's copy has only in-frame clones and leaves some out. The sample has around 100,000 clones; over 65% are singletons. Sequenced material: peripheral blood. All receptors derive from a man between 60 and 75 years old with acute or convalescent COVID-19.

The rearrangement uses TRBV3-1 (or the pseudogene TRBV3-2) and TRBJ2-3, with TRBD1 matching 7 bases. This CDR3 has 15 amino acids. Germline V gene sequence: CDR1 LGHDT, CDR2 YNNKEL (reference sequence). Trimming removed 3 bases from V and 5 bases from J; junction bases left unmatched: 8. The CDR3, as DNA: TGTGCCAGCAGCCATGAAAGGGGGCCCGAAGATACGCAGTATTTT. Translating gives CASSHERGPEDTQYF.

The V call is TRBV7-2, the J call TRBJ2-2; 11 nucleotides agree with TRBD2. The CDR3 totals 15 residues. Germline values: CDR1 SGHTA, CDR2 FQGNSA. With V trimmed by 2 bases and J by 7 bases, 3 bases remained unmatched. CDR3 residues: CASSLTSGSVGELFF. Written as DNA, the CDR3 is TGTGCCAGCAGCTTAACTAGCGGGAGCGTCGGGGAGCTGTTTTTT.

The chain carries TRBV5-1 and TRBJ2-7; tentatively, D is TRBD1 (6 bases). V was clipped by 1 base and J by 5 bases, with 16 bases between them. The CDR3 consists of 15 residues. Germline V gene sequence: CDR1 SGHRS, CDR2 YFSETQ. DNA of the CDR3: TGCGCCAGCAGCTTGCGGGTGACAGGCCTAGACGAGCAGTACTTC. Translation gives CASSLRVTGLDEQYF. Full variable domain (remainder filled in from reference TRBV5-1 and TRBJ2-7): KAGVTQTPRYLIKTRGQQVTLSCSPISGHRSVSWYQQTPGQGLQFLFEYFSETQRNKGNFPGRFSGRQFSNSRSEMNVSTLELGDSALYLCASSLRVTGLDEQYFGPGTRLTVT.

The chain recombines TRBV12-3 or TRBV12-4 with TRBJ1-2; a weak D match, TRBD1 (6 bases). Trimming took 5 bases from V and 7 from J, leaving 14 bases between them. The CDR3 is made up of 13 amino acids. CDR3 sequence (DNA): TGTGCCAGCAGTCAGGGGCGTTACTCTGGCTACACCTTC. This sequence encodes CASSQGRYSGYTF.

This clone was observed once. V gene TRBV30 combines with J gene TRBJ1-4; 7 nucleotides line up with TRBD1. Per the germline V gene, CDR1 is GTSNPN and CDR2 is SVGIG (reference sequence). The CDR3 consists of 14 residues. V lost 3 bases and J lost 7; bases outside the gene matches: 8. CDR3 in amino acids: CAWSVQGWGEKLFF. The DNA for the CDR3 is TGTGCCTGGAGCGTACAGGGGTGGGGTGAAAAACTGTTTTTT.

The J gene is TRBJ1-6, the V gene TRBV7-9; 8 positions match TRBD1. J was trimmed by 9 bases and V by 5 bases; bases with no gene match: 9. This CDR3 comprises 15 residues. Germline V gives CDR1 SEHNR, CDR2 FQNEAQ (reference sequence). The CDR3 here is CASSIKRQGASPLHF. The CDR3 coding sequence is TGTGCCAGCAGCATTAAAAGGCAGGGGGCTTCACCCCTCCACTTT.

This clone was seen more than once but under ten times. The chain uses TRBV5-5 and TRBJ2-3, with D maybe TRBD1 (6 bases). Germline V lookup: CDR1 SGHKS, CDR2 YYEKEE (reference sequence). Trimming shortened V by 0 bases and J by 4 bases, and 9 bases separated the two germline ends. The CDR3 has 14 residues. Here the CDR3 reads CASSLVRTADTQYF. The CDR3 DNA reads TGTGCCAGCAGCTTGGTTCGGACAGCAGATACGCAGTATTTT.

This clone was seen only a few times. The chain uses TRBV2 and TRBJ2-3; no reliable D call. The CDR3 runs to 11 residues. Trimming stripped 11 bases from V and 1 base from J, with 7 bases between. CDR1 and CDR2 from the germline V gene are SNHLY and FYNNEI. CDR3 nucleotide sequence: TGTGCCTCCTACGGCACAGATACGCAGTATTTT. Translation: CASYGTDTQYF.

This clone was counted a single time. The rearrangement joins TRBV19 to TRBJ1-5, with TRBD1 identical over 9 bases. CDR3 length: 20 residues. Trimming took 4 bases from V and 7 from J; bases not matched to a gene: 23. CDR1 and CDR2 (germline): LNHDA, SQIVND (reference sequence). The CDR3 bases are TGTGCCAGTAGTACCTCGTCCACCTCCACCTACAGGGGGCGTAACCAGCCCCAGCATTTT. As protein: CASSTSSTSTYRGRNQPQHF.

The J gene is TRBJ1-6, the V gene TRBV5-8, with 10 positions matching TRBD1. Per the germline V gene, CDR1 is SGHTS and CDR2 is YDEGEE. There are 15 residues in the CDR3. V lost 4 bases, J lost 7 bases, and 5 bases stayed unmatched. CDR3 sequence reads: CASSSWTGGNSPLHF. CDR3 nucleotide sequence: TGTGCCAGCAGCAGTTGGACAGGGGGAAATTCACCCCTCCACTTT.

The V call is TRBV9, the J call TRBJ1-2; TRBD1 matches at 7 bases. Germline CDR1 and CDR2: SGDLS and YYNGEE. With 3 bases clipped from V and 6 bases from J, the junction kept 20 bases outside the gene matches. CDR3 length: 18 amino acids. CDR3 nucleotides: TGTGCCAGCAGCGGTAAATTCAGGAGCCACAGGGGATTCGATGGCTACACCTTC. Encoded protein: CASSGKFRSHRGFDGYTF.

The chain couples TRBV27 to TRBJ2-7, with D unresolved. The CDR3 totals 11 residues. Germline CDR1 is MNHEY and CDR2 is SMNVEV (reference sequence). Trimming left V 11 bases short and J 6 bases short, with 14 bases between. The CDR3, as DNA: TGTGCCGGGCCCTTCTTACCCGAGCAGTACTTC. Translated: CAGPFLPEQYF.

The V gene is TRBV19, the J gene TRBJ2-1; TRBD2 matches 11 bases. V lost 7 bases to trimming and J lost 4 bases; unmatched junction nucleotides: 9. CDR1 and CDR2 from the germline V gene are LNHDA and SQIVND (reference sequence). CDR3 length: 16 residues. CDR3 region: CASNIGLAGWYNEQFF. The CDR3 coding sequence is TGTGCCAGTAACATAGGACTAGCGGGTTGGTACAATGAGCAGTTCTTC.

The chain is built from TRBV24-1 and TRBJ2-1; no firm D call. Germline V CDR1 and CDR2: KGHDR, SFDVKD. Trimming removed 0 bases from V and 6 bases from J, with 14 bases in between. The CDR3 has 16 residues. The CDR3 sequence is CATSDLASRLGNEQFF. For the CDR3, the DNA is TGTGCCACCAGTGATTTGGCGTCCAGACTTGGCAATGAGCAGTTCTTC.

The chain recombines TRBV4-2 with TRBJ1-5; 10 nucleotides line up with TRBD1. This CDR3 spans 15 amino acids. V lost 4 bases, J lost 5 bases, and 5 bases stayed unmatched. Germline V gene lookup returns CDR1 LGHNA and CDR2 YNFKEQ. CDR3 sequence: CASSLGDRGDQPQHF. The CDR3 coding sequence is TGTGCCAGCAGCCTCGGGGACAGGGGTGATCAGCCCCAGCATTTT.

The sample holds one count of this clone. The chain joins TRBV19 to TRBJ2-7, with TRBD2 matching over 13 bases. The CDR3 runs to 16 residues. Losses at the gene ends were 4 bases for V and 3 bases for J; bases not matched to a gene: 6. Germline lookup yields CDR1 LNHDA and CDR2 SQIVND (reference sequence). The CDR3 DNA reads TGTGCCAGTAGTAGAATAGGGACTAGCGGGAACTACGAGCAGTACTTC. Its translation: CASSRIGTSGNYEQYF.

The J gene is TRBJ2-3, the V gene TRBV6-5; TRBD2 aligns across 9 bases. The junction had 8 bases not matched to a gene; V was cut back by 6 bases and J by 4 bases. Germline lookup yields CDR1 MNHEY and CDR2 SVGAGI. CDR3 length equals 15 residues. This CDR3 is CASRDIAGVADTQYF. In nucleotides, the CDR3 is TGTGCCAGCAGAGATATAGCGGGAGTGGCAGATACGCAGTATTTT.

The chain links TRBV6-5 to TRBJ2-7; no firm D call. Deletions cut 6 bases from V and 3 bases from J, with 9 bases between. The CDR3 is 12 amino acids. Per the germline V gene, CDR1 is MNHEY and CDR2 is SVGAGI. The CDR3 loop reads CASRRSFYEQYF. CDR3 sequence (DNA): TGTGCCAGCAGGAGGAGCTTCTACGAGCAGTACTTC.

This chain joins TRBV15 and TRBJ2-1; 10 nucleotides match TRBD2. V lost 3 bases to trimming and J lost 4 bases; unmatched junction nucleotides: 3. The CDR3 has 15 amino acids. CDR1 LNHNV and CDR2 YYDKDF come from the germline V gene (reference sequence). CDR3 nucleotide sequence: TGTGCCACCAGCAGGGGAGCGGGAGGGTACAATGAGCAGTTCTTC. This gives the protein CATSRGAGGYNEQFF.

This rearrangement joins TRBV19 to TRBJ1-5; TRBD1 matches 9 bases. V shed 1 base, J shed 4 bases, and the junction held 2 bases outside the gene matches. The CDR3 has 15 residues. The V gene's germline CDR1 is LNHDA and CDR2 SQIVND (reference sequence). The CDR3 DNA is TGTGCCAGTAGTATAGCCGGGACAGGGAATCAGCCCCAGCATTTT. It specifies CASSIAGTGNQPQHF.

As DNA, the CDR3 is TGTGCCAGCAGCGTAGGACAGGGAAACACCATATATTTT. Protein sequence: CASSVGQGNTIYF. This sequence joins TRBV9 and TRBJ1-3, with D perhaps TRBD1 (5 bases). Germline CDR1 SGDLS, CDR2 YYNGEE. V lost 0 bases to trimming and J lost 4 bases, with 5 bases between them. The CDR3 covers 13 residues. The variable domain in full, completed from reference TRBV9 and TRBJ1-3, reads DSGVTQTPKHLITATGQRVTLRCSPRSGDLSVYWYQQSLDQGLQFLIQYYNGEERAKGNILERFSAQQFPDLHSELNLSSLELGDSALYFCASSVGQGNTIYFGEGSWLTVV.

The gene calls are TRBV14 and TRBJ1-4; D is unresolved. Per the germline V gene, CDR1 is SGHDN and CDR2 is FVKESK. The ends were cut back, 0 bases at V and 5 bases at J, with 10 bases in the middle. This CDR3 is built from 15 residues. CDR3 residues: CASSQEGRINEKLFF. The DNA for the CDR3 is TGTGCCAGCAGCCAAGAAGGGAGGATCAATGAAAAACTGTTTTTT.

The rearrangement joins TRBV27 to TRBJ2-2, with D possibly TRBD2 on 6 matching bases. From germline, CDR1 is MNHEY and CDR2 SMNVEV (reference sequence). Trimming shortened V by 4 bases and J by 0 bases, and 18 bases separated the two germline ends. CDR3 length: 18 amino acids. Written as DNA, the CDR3 is TGTGCCAGCAGTTACTCCCGCGGGACCACCACGAACACCGGGGAGCTGTTTTTT. Its translation: CASSYSRGTTTNTGELFF.

V gene TRBV5-1 combines with J gene TRBJ1-5; TRBD1 matches at 11 bases. The length of the CDR3 is 16 residues. Trimming removed 4 bases from V and 3 bases from J; junction bases left unmatched: 6. Germline assignment: CDR1 SGHRS and CDR2 YFSETQ. The CDR3 reads CASSPGTGGANQPQHF. The CDR3 coding sequence is TGCGCCAGCAGCCCCGGGACAGGGGGAGCCAATCAGCCCCAGCATTTT.

The chain joins TRBV11-3 to TRBJ2-7; the match to TRBD2 covers 9 bases. This CDR3 is built from 15 residues. Germline lookup yields CDR1 SGHNT and CDR2 YENEEA. V was clipped by 2 bases and J by 2 bases; unmatched bases: 4. The CDR3 region is CASSLSSGGTYEQYV. Here the CDR3 DNA reads TGTGCCAGCAGCTTATCGAGCGGGGGGACCTACGAGCAGTACGTC.

The chain joins TRBV6-5 to TRBJ2-7; 8 bases match TRBD2. The CDR3 extends over 14 amino acids. The J segment lost 3 bases and the V segment lost 6 bases, leaving 7 bases of the junction unmatched. Germline assignment: CDR1 MNHEY and CDR2 SVGAGI. In DNA form, the CDR3 reads TGTGCCAGCAGCCTAGCGGGCCGAAACTACGAGCAGTACTTC. This gives the protein CASSLAGRNYEQYF.

The rearrangement uses TRBV3-1 (or the pseudogene TRBV3-2) and TRBJ1-3, with 7 bases matching TRBD1. The length of the CDR3 is 16 residues. Germline loops: CDR1 LGHDT, CDR2 YNNKEL (reference sequence). J was trimmed by 3 bases and V by 5 bases; bases with no gene match: 10. The CDR3 region is CASSGTGVLSGNTIYF. The CDR3 DNA reads TGTGCCAGCAGCGGTACAGGGGTCCTCAGTGGAAACACCATATATTTT.

This clone appeared a few times. This chain connects TRBV3-1 (or the pseudogene TRBV3-2) to TRBJ2-5; D is unclear. V shed 1 base and J shed 5 bases, with 8 bases lying between them. The CDR3 contains 13 residues. Germline CDR1 LGHDT, CDR2 YNNKEL (reference sequence). The CDR3 spells CASSQGFRETQYF. The CDR3, as DNA: TGTGCCAGCAGCCAAGGCTTTCGGGAGACCCAGTACTTC.

As concerns this clone: A much larger clone is a single base away; this may be a read error. V gene TRBV11-2 combines with J gene TRBJ2-2; D is undetermined. Germline loops: CDR1 SGHAT, CDR2 FQNNGV. There are 11 residues in the CDR3. Between the trimmed V and J ends, which lost 5 bases and 5 bases, there was a span of 3 bases. The CDR3 loop is CASSLTGELFF. CDR3 coding DNA: TGTGCCAGCAGCCTAACCGGGGAGCTGTTTTTT.